Below are 21 T cell receptor beta chains sequenced from a single sample in a study of B cell selection in AIRE deficiency. Regulatory T cells were sorted as CD4+CD25hiCD127low/negative cells. Sequenced by immunoSEQ multiplex PCR; TCRdb stores in-frame clones only, minus some. The sample includes over 20,000 clones, about nine tenths of them seen just once. Source material: CD4+CD25+ Tregs sorted from PBMCs. The origin of the receptors is a human donor in good health.

CDR3 in DNA: TGTGCCAGCAGCCCCCGGGACAGGGCCCCCTACGAGCAGTACTTC. Residues: CASSPRDRAPYEQYF. This chain uses TRBV9 with TRBJ2-7, with TRBD1 matching 9 bases. V lost 4 bases, J lost 2 bases, and 7 bases stayed unmatched. CDR3 length: 15 amino acids. Germline V CDR1 and CDR2: SGDLS, YYNGEE.

The chain links TRBV5-4 to TRBJ2-1; 11 bases map to TRBD1. The CDR3 spans 15 residues. Trimming removed 0 bases from V and 4 bases from J; junction bases left unmatched: 0. Germline CDR1 SGHNT, CDR2 YYREEE (reference sequence). CDR3 sequence (DNA): TGTGCCAGCAGCTTGGGGGACAGGGGGTACAATGAGCAGTTCTTC. This encodes CASSLGDRGYNEQFF.

CDR3 bases: TGTGCCAGCAGCAAAGCGTTGGGACAGCCCAACTATGGCTACACCTTC. Amino acid sequence: CASSKALGQPNYGYTF. V and J are TRBV21-1 and TRBJ1-2; TRBD1, as called in the table, went unchecked against the DNA. TRBV21-1 is annotated as a pseudogene. The CDR3 length is 16 residues.

The chain uses TRBV18 and TRBJ2-1; 16 bases map to TRBD2. Germline CDR1 KGHSH, CDR2 LQKENI. The CDR3 runs 20 residues. V lost 3 bases to trimming and J lost 2 bases; unmatched junction nucleotides: 10. The chain's CDR3 is CASSPSSGTSGGGTYNEQFF. The CDR3 region has the DNA TGTGCCAGCTCACCCTCATCCGGGACTAGCGGGGGGGGCACCTACAATGAGCAGTTCTTC.

V usage is TRBV6-1 and J usage is TRBJ1-2, with unresolved D. The CDR3 length is 12 residues. The ends were cut back, 2 bases at V and 4 bases at J, with 5 bases in the middle. Germline lookup yields CDR1 MNHNS and CDR2 SASEGT. CDR3 amino acids: CASSERIYGYTF. CDR3 DNA sequence: TGTGCCAGCAGTGAACGGATCTATGGCTACACCTTC.

A note on this clone: At one end the junction does not follow the germline gene, possibly because of a read error. The chain is built from TRBV7-8 and TRBJ1-2, with 9 bases that match TRBD1. CDR1 SGHVS and CDR2 FQNEAQ come from the germline V gene. This CDR3 has 12 residues. DNA of the CDR3: TGTGCCAGCAGCCAAAGGGACAGGGTGTTCCTTTTC. This gives the protein CASSQRDRVFLF.

CDR3 amino acids: CASRIYGQGTDTQYF. CDR3 nucleotide sequence: TGTGCCAGCAGGATATACGGACAGGGCACAGATACGCAGTATTTT. The chain carries TRBV5-8 and TRBJ2-3; 7 bases fit TRBD1. Germline V gene lookup returns CDR1 SGHTS and CDR2 YDEGEE. This CDR3 spans 15 amino acids. The V and J ends lost 5 bases and 1 base, in that order; junction bases with no gene match: 7.

The chain combines TRBV5-1 with TRBJ2-1; 16 bases fit TRBD2. The germline gives CDR1 SGHRS, CDR2 YFSETQ. The CDR3 runs 16 residues. V gave up 5 bases and J gave up 9 bases; unmatched junction bases: 8. This CDR3 reads CASSSGTSGRGGEQFF. In DNA form, the CDR3 reads TGCGCCAGCAGTTCCGGGACTAGCGGGAGGGGAGGTGAGCAGTTCTTC.

The CDR3 bases are TGTGCCACCAGATGGGGGGGCCCTAATGAAAAACTGTTTTTT. This encodes CATRWGGPNEKLFF. This chain links TRBV15 with TRBJ1-4, with D maybe TRBD1 (6 bases). This CDR3 contains 14 residues. V lost 6 bases and J lost 3, with 11 bases in between. Germline assignment: CDR1 LNHNV and CDR2 YYDKDF (reference sequence).

The chain links TRBV4-1 to TRBJ2-5, with 9 bases matching TRBD2. V lost 3 bases, J lost 2 bases, and 4 bases stayed unmatched. The CDR3 totals 15 residues. Germline CDR1 and CDR2: MGHRA and YSYEKL. CDR3 sequence (DNA): TGCGCCAGCAGCCAGCTAGCGGGACAGCAAGAGACCCAGTACTTC. Amino acid sequence: CASSQLAGQQETQYF.

The V call is TRBV4-1, the J call TRBJ2-1; TRBD2 matches at 10 bases. With 3 bases clipped from V and 6 bases from J, the junction kept 8 bases outside the gene matches. This CDR3 has 16 amino acids. CDR1 and CDR2 from the germline V gene are MGHRA and YSYEKL. CDR3 loop: CASSHPGLARANEQFF. The CDR3 DNA is TGCGCCAGCAGCCACCCGGGACTAGCGAGGGCCAATGAGCAGTTCTTC.

This chain joins TRBV7-2 and TRBJ1-3, with TRBD1 matching 8 bases. Germline V CDR1 and CDR2: SGHTA, FQGNSA. The CDR3 loop spans 14 amino acids. The V and J ends lost 5 bases and 2 bases, in that order; junction bases with no gene match: 2. The CDR3 DNA reads TGTGCCAGCAGCCTGACAGGGGCTGGAAACACCATATATTTT. Translating it yields CASSLTGAGNTIYF.

The chain recombines TRBV4-2 with TRBJ2-1; D unresolved. Germline V gene sequence: CDR1 LGHNA, CDR2 YNFKEQ. The CDR3 length is 13 residues. Trimming left V 1 base short and J 7 bases short, with 8 bases between. CDR3 coding DNA: TGTGCCAGCAGCCAAGTCACGAGTAATGAGCAGTTCTTC. It encodes CASSQVTSNEQFF.

This chain connects TRBV6-1 to TRBJ1-3, with 7 bases matching TRBD1. V lost 1 base to trimming and J lost 3 bases; unmatched junction nucleotides: 3. This CDR3 has 15 amino acids. Germline lookup yields CDR1 MNHNS and CDR2 SASEGT. CDR3 sequence reads: CASSEVNRGGNTIYF. The CDR3 coding sequence is TGTGCCAGCAGTGAAGTTAACAGGGGTGGAAACACCATATATTTT.

The chain is built from TRBV5-1 and TRBJ2-7; possible D gene TRBD2, 6 bases. Germline V CDR1 and CDR2: SGHRS, YFSETQ. Deletions cut 7 bases from V and 2 bases from J, with 10 bases between. This CDR3 is built from 12 residues. CDR3 region: CASRRGAYEQYF. CDR3 nucleotide sequence: TGCGCCAGCCGGCGGGGAGCCTACGAGCAGTACTTC.

The CDR3 here is CASSLAGYSNQPQHF. As DNA, the CDR3 is TGTGCCAGCAGCTTAGCGGGGTATAGCAATCAGCCCCAGCATTTT. This chain connects TRBV7-8 to TRBJ1-5, with unresolved D. Germline V gene data show CDR1 as SGHVS and CDR2 as FQNEAQ. The CDR3 extends over 15 amino acids. Between the trimmed V and J ends, which lost 0 bases and 0 bases, there was a span of 6 bases. The full variable domain, completed using reference TRBV7-8 and TRBJ1-5, is GAGVSQSPRYKVAKRGQDVALRCDPISGHVSLFWYQQALGQGPEFLTYFQNEAQLDKSGLPSDRFFAERPEGSVSTLKIQRTQQEDSAVYLCASSLAGYSNQPQHFGDGTRLSIL.

CDR3 sequence reads: CASSLGDSPLHF. CDR3 in DNA: TGTGCCAGCAGCTTGGGTGATTCACCCCTCCACTTT. The rearrangement links TRBV5-6 to TRBJ1-6; no clear D gene. Germline-derived CDR1 and CDR2 are SGHDT and YYEEEE. Deletions cut 0 bases from V and 8 bases from J, with 3 bases between. CDR3 size: 12 residues.

This sequence joins TRBV11-2 and TRBJ2-3, with D perhaps matching TRBD2 (6 bases). Trimming cost V 2 bases and J 2 bases, with 14 bases left between them. The CDR3 spans 16 residues. Germline lookup yields CDR1 SGHAT and CDR2 FQNNGV. The CDR3 is CASSLFRERATDTQYF. The CDR3 bases are TGTGCCAGCAGCTTATTCCGGGAGCGGGCCACAGATACGCAGTATTTT.

V gene TRBV5-4 combines with J gene TRBJ2-5, with TRBD2 matching over 8 bases. The CDR3 is 16 residues long. V lost 3 bases to trimming and J lost 4 bases; unmatched junction nucleotides: 11. Per the germline V gene, CDR1 is SGHNT and CDR2 is YYREEE (reference sequence). This CDR3 is CASSSGTSRVGETQYF. CDR3 nucleotides: TGTGCCAGCAGCTCTGGGACTAGTAGGGTGGGAGAGACCCAGTACTTC.

The chain links TRBV7-2 to TRBJ2-7; D is uncertain. The CDR3 contains 13 residues. Trimming left V 5 bases short and J 4 bases short, with 12 bases between. Per the germline V gene, CDR1 is SGHTA and CDR2 is FQGNSA. CDR3 protein: CASSARSQYEQYF. The CDR3 DNA follows: TGTGCCAGCAGCGCACGGTCCCAATACGAGCAGTACTTC.

This chain joins TRBV19 and TRBJ1-4; D call uncertain. The CDR3 is 15 amino acids. Germline CDR1 is LNHDA and CDR2 is SQIVND (reference sequence). Deletions cut 5 bases from V and 3 bases from J, with 13 bases between. CDR3 nucleotides: TGTGCCAGTAGTGACCGGTTCGGGGCTAATGAAAAACTGTTTTTT. Its translation: CASSDRFGANEKLFF.